This T cell receptor (beta chain) emerged from a study of chemoradiotherapy in HPV16-positive cancers. The CDR3 extends over 16 amino acids. Unmatched junction bases numbered 6, after V lost 6 bases and J lost 2 bases. Germline V gives CDR1 SNHLY, CDR2 FYNNEI. General study findings and limits: Candidate HPV-specific clones and E7-related TCR motifs grew in tumor during treatment. In HPV16-positive patients, HPV-responsive T-cell expansion tracked better recurrence-free survival.

Repertoires were generated with immunoSEQ multiplex PCR, while TCRdb's copy carries only in-frame clones and drops some. This sample has under 25,000 clones; approximately 84% occur once, and the top ten carry roughly 3.7%. A word on this clone: Its antigen is not known.

This sequence was found in a human donor with HPV-associated anogenital cancer. This rearrangement joins TRBV2 to TRBJ2-3; 12 nucleotides agree with TRBD2. The specimen comprised blood, sampled from a patient who underwent chemoradiotherapy. In DNA, the CDR3 is TGTGCCAGCAGCCGGACTAGCGGGGATCTCACAGATACGCAGTATTTT. Translated, it gives CASSRTSGDLTDTQYF.